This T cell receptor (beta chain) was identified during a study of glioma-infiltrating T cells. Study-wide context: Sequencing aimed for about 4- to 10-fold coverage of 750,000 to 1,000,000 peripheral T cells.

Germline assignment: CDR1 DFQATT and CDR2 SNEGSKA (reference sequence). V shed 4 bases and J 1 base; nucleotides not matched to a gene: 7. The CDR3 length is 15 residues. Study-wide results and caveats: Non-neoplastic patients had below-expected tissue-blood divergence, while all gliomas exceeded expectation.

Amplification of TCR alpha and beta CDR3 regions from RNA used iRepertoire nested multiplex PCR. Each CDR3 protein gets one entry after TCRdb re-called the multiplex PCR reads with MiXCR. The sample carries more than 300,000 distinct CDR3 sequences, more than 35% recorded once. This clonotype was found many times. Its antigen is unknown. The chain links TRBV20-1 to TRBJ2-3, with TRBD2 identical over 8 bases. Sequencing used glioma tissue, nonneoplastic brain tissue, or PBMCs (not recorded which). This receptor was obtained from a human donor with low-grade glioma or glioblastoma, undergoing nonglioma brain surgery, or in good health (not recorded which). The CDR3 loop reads CSATGSGIGTDTQYF. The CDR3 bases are TGCAGTGCTACCGGTAGCGGGATAGGCACAGATACGCAGTATTTT.